A single T cell receptor beta chain is shown here with its context. What antigen it recognizes has not been identified. Qualities for individual bases were not recorded, and no much larger clone is one base off. The library relied on the immunoSEQ multiplex PCR assay. RNA was extracted from all samples and reverse transcribed into cDNA, which served as template for TCR sequencing. SuperScript III was used to make first-strand cDNA, primed with a 2:1 mix of oligo-dT and random hexamers. A synthetic immune receptor repertoire was used to measure amplification bias, and any remaining bias was corrected computationally. Processing in the source paper ran as follows. Raw reads were preprocessed to remove errors, and CDR3 was defined according to IMGT conventions as the region from the conserved cysteine to phenylalanine. Clonality was calculated as 1 minus Shannon entropy normalized by log2 of the number of productive unique TCRs. Whether scalp clones were CD4 or CD8 was inferred by matching scalp TCRbeta sequences against CD4 and CD8 repertoires sorted from blood. Here the immuneACCESS table is served through TCRdb, limited to in-frame sequences with V and J called. Missing clones are a known gap in these copies; in checked studies unresolved V genes cover under half, and the rest lacks a known reason. The V and J calls and clone size were taken over from that table, and D and trimming were inferred from the DNA. For this sample there are about 110,000 clones; roughly 50% appear just once. The ten largest account for 9.5% to 15% of the sample.

This entry belongs to a study of CD8+ T cells in alopecia areata (dated 2018 in TCRdb). Looking at the study overall: The treated patients took part in an open-label pilot trial in which moderate-to-severe alopecia areata was treated with oral tofacitinib at 5 to 10 mg twice daily. Tofacitinib was given for 6 to 18 months, followed by 6 months of follow-up off drug to assess delayed response and recurrence. The SALT score, which quantifies the percentage of affected scalp surface area, was used to measure disease severity in treated patients. The study used high-throughput TCRbeta sequencing to examine T cell clonal expansion in alopecia areata, in both the C3H/HeJ mouse model and human patients. Scalp tissue and sorted CD4+ and CD8+ peripheral blood T cells from patchy and totalis/universalis alopecia areata patients and from healthy controls were covered by human TCRbeta sequencing. Biopsies were taken from tofacitinib-treated patients at baseline and again at 4 and 24 weeks into treatment, and several of those patients also had a later scalp biopsy. Scalp clonality was compared across normal scalp (n=4), patchy alopecia areata scalp (n=8), and alopecia totalis/universalis scalp (n=8). The RNA source kit depended on sample type: the PAXgene miRNA kit for fixed scalp, the miRNeasy kit for PBMCs, and the RNeasy kit for mouse skin. TCRbeta CDR3 regions were amplified by immunoSEQ multiplex PCR using 35 Vbeta forward and 13 Jbeta reverse primers.

Findings and caveats that apply to the study as a whole: Lesional scalp, especially in alopecia totalis/universalis, showed higher clonality and more expanded CD8+ clones than normal scalp, suggesting antigenic drive. Resident alphabeta T cells in normal human skin are also sequenced, complicating scalp TCR repertoire analysis, unlike mouse skin dominated by gammadelta T cells. Many expanded lesional clones persisted in scalp and blood during tofacitinib treatment, which may partly explain relapse after stopping treatment. Tofacitinib significantly decreased scalp clonality and the number of expanded CD8+ clones among the top 100 scalp clones. The treated cohort was small, with a single nonresponder, so links between baseline CD8+ expansion and response need larger studies. Compared with mice, TCR sequences shared between patients were less clear, possibly partly because of HLA diversity across the patient population.

Explained via the paper, the time point label denotes: less than 30 weeks on oral tofacitinib. Explained via the paper, the treatment or condition label denotes: oral pan-JAK inhibitor, 5-10 mg twice daily. From alopecia areata patients, peripheral blood was collected along with lesional scalp punch biopsies. PBMCs were isolated by density centrifugation and stained for CD3, CD4 and CD8, after which CD4+ and CD8+ T cells were sorted on a FACSAria. V sheds 6 bases and J sheds 8 bases, leaving 16 bases between their ends. The cysteine opens and the phenylalanine closes a CDR3 of 12 amino acids. Only the CDR3 region is kept as DNA, spanning 36 bases read in frame from base 1. The germline V gene (reference sequence) provides CDR1 GTSNPN and CDR2 SVGIG.

Sequences were derived from CD8+ T cells sorted from blood, sampled at week 24, from a patient treated with tofacitinib. The clonotype comes from a human donor with alopecia areata. The chain is made from TRBV30 and TRBJ1-2; a tentative D call is TRBD1 (5 bases match). CDR3 reads: CACRSAGDGYTF. The DNA reads TGTGCCTGCCGCTCGGCGGGGGACGGCTACACCTTC.